Below, 28 T cell receptor beta chains from the same sample are listed, as sequenced in a study of siplizumab effects on memory and regulatory T cells. The assay was immunoSEQ multiplex PCR, and TCRdb's table has in-frame clones only and misses some. The repertoire holds about 110,000 clones, with around 90% as singletons. Sequences were obtained from Tregs sorted from blood. The origin of the receptors is a human donor in good health.

The chain employs TRBV7-2 and TRBJ2-1, with TRBD2 as a possible D gene (7 bases). Germline loops: CDR1 SGHTA, CDR2 FQGNSA. The CDR3 has 15 residues. Trimming cost V 5 bases and J 1 base, with 12 bases left between them. DNA for the CDR3: TGTGCCAGCAGCCGGGGGCGGGGGTCCTACAATGAGCAGTTCTTC. Residues: CASSRGRGSYNEQFF.

The chain carries TRBV18 and TRBJ1-3; D is unclear. Trimming cost V 3 bases and J 0 bases, with 12 bases left between them. This CDR3 contains 16 residues. CDR1 KGHSH and CDR2 LQKENI come from the germline V gene. DNA of the CDR3: TGTGCCAGCTCACCCGGAACGACGAGCTCTGGAAACACCATATATTTT. This sequence encodes CASSPGTTSSGNTIYF.

This clone occurred a few times. The gene calls are TRBV6-1 and TRBJ1-5; no reliable D call. The CDR3 runs 12 residues. V lost 6 bases, J lost 3 bases, and 6 bases lay in between. The germline gives CDR1 MNHNS, CDR2 SASEGT. This CDR3 is CASRQVNQPQHF. The CDR3 nucleotides are TGTGCCAGCAGGCAGGTCAATCAGCCCCAGCATTTT.

This clone is a singleton in its sample. V and J are TRBV5-4 and TRBJ1-1; no definite D call. V lost 0 bases to trimming and J lost 0 bases, with 6 bases between them. Germline V gives CDR1 SGHNT, CDR2 YYREEE (reference sequence). CDR3 size: 14 residues. Here the CDR3 reads CASSLDSMNTEAFF. The CDR3 DNA is TGTGCCAGCAGCTTGGACAGCATGAACACTGAAGCTTTCTTT.

The chain is built from TRBV2 and TRBJ2-7; the D gene could be TRBD1 or TRBD2 (5 bases each). V was pared by 6 bases and J by 3 bases, with 12 bases between. Germline V gene data show CDR1 as SNHLY and CDR2 as FYNNEI. The CDR3 is made up of 13 amino acids. CDR3 DNA sequence: TGTGCCAGCAGCCCCGGGGACCTCTACGAGCAGTACTTC. This gives the protein CASSPGDLYEQYF.

This clone was recorded once. The V call is TRBV6-5, the J call TRBJ2-2; D is undetermined. Germline V gene data show CDR1 as MNHEY and CDR2 as SVGAGI. This CDR3 comprises 13 residues. Trimming took 4 bases from V and 5 from J, leaving 8 bases between them. CDR3 sequence: CASSFKETGELFF. The CDR3 nucleotides read TGTGCCAGCAGTTTCAAGGAAACCGGGGAGCTGTTTTTT.

This chain joins TRBV5-4 and TRBJ2-3, with 11 bases fitting TRBD2. This CDR3 region has 16 residues. Per germline, CDR1 SGHNT and CDR2 YYREEE (reference sequence). The J segment lost 7 bases and the V segment lost 0 bases, leaving 7 bases of the junction unmatched. The CDR3 here is CASSLGGLAGGHTQYF. CDR3 DNA sequence: TGTGCCAGCAGCTTGGGGGGGTTAGCGGGAGGGCATACGCAGTATTTT.

J is TRBJ1-1 and V is TRBV2; 9 bases fit TRBD1. CDR3 length: 15 residues. The V gene's germline CDR1 is SNHLY and CDR2 FYNNEI. The junction had 8 bases not matched to a gene; V was cut back by 6 bases and J by 3 bases. CDR3 in DNA: TGTGCCAGCAGCACAGGGGGCTGGTTCGACACTGAAGCTTTCTTT. Translation: CASSTGGWFDTEAFF.

The chain joins TRBV29-1 to TRBJ2-1; D possibly uses TRBD1 or TRBD2 (6 bases each). The CDR3 loop spans 15 amino acids. V shed 3 bases and J shed 2 bases, with 14 bases lying between them. CDR1 and CDR2 (germline): SQVTM, ANQGSEA. The CDR3 is CSVEFRGRTYNEQFF. CDR3 DNA: TGCAGCGTTGAGTTCCGGGGGCGAACCTACAATGAGCAGTTCTTC.

The rearrangement joins TRBV6-5 to TRBJ1-2; D is undetermined. This CDR3 is 13 amino acids long. The germline V and J ends were trimmed by 5 bases and 5 bases, with 12 bases remaining between them. From germline, CDR1 is MNHEY and CDR2 SVGAGI. CDR3 amino acids: CASSPAASYGYTF. The CDR3 region has the DNA TGTGCCAGCAGTCCCGCAGCCTCTTATGGCTACACCTTC.

The rearrangement uses TRBV9 and TRBJ1-4; 7 bases agree with TRBD1. After removal of 4 bases from V and 4 bases from J, the junction contained 22 bases not matched to a gene. The germline gives CDR1 SGDLS, CDR2 YYNGEE. The CDR3 has 20 amino acids. For the CDR3, the DNA is TGTGCCAGCAGCCCTAGAGGGGGCTCGGGATCAACAGGGGTTAATGAAAAACTGTTTTTT. This sequence encodes CASSPRGGSGSTGVNEKLFF.

The chain joins TRBV6-6 to TRBJ1-1, with TRBD1 matching over 7 bases. Germline trimming cut 2 bases from V and 11 bases from J; bases unmatched to any gene: 8. CDR3 size: 13 residues. In germline, CDR1 is MNHNY, CDR2 SVGAGI (reference sequence). The CDR3 nucleotides are TGTGCCAGCAGTTACAATAGGGGGCGCGACGCTTTCTTT. This codes for CASSYNRGRDAFF.

The rearrangement joins TRBV7-9 to TRBJ1-2; tentative D call: TRBD1 (5 bases). V was shortened by 5 bases and J by 5 bases, with 21 bases between the two germline ends. Germline V gene lookup returns CDR1 SEHNR and CDR2 FQNEAQ (reference sequence). The CDR3 totals 16 residues. The CDR3 region is CASSPEMGEPWYGYTF. CDR3 in DNA: TGTGCCAGCAGCCCCGAGATGGGGGAGCCGTGGTATGGCTACACCTTC.

The chain recombines TRBV11-2 with TRBJ1-4, with TRBD1 matching over 9 bases. The germline V gene has CDR1 SGHAT and CDR2 FQNNGV. After removal of 4 bases from V and 7 bases from J, the junction contained 4 bases not matched to a gene. There are 14 residues in the CDR3. The CDR3 coding sequence is TGTGCCAGCAGCTCCCCGGGACAGGGTGAAAAACTGTTTTTT. It translates to CASSSPGQGEKLFF. Complete variable domain (other parts from reference TRBV11-2 and TRBJ1-4): EAGVAQSPRYKIIEKRQSVAFWCNPISGHATLYWYQQILGQGPKLLIQFQNNGVVDDSQLPKDRFSAERLKGVDSTLKIQPAKLEDSAVYLCASSSPGQGEKLFFGSGTQLSVL.

The table lists this clone with a few counts. The chain links TRBV21-1 to TRBJ1-5; whether TRBD1, the table's D call, matches the DNA was not checked. TRBV21-1 is described as a pseudogene. The CDR3 totals 14 residues. The CDR3 spells CASSTGTGPQPQHF. CDR3 in DNA: TGTGCCAGCAGCACCGGGACAGGGCCTCAGCCCCAGCATTTT.

The chain employs TRBV5-1 and TRBJ1-6; D possibly corresponds to TRBD1 (5 bases). Germline V gene sequence: CDR1 SGHRS, CDR2 YFSETQ. CDR3 length: 14 amino acids. V shed 4 bases and J shed 11 bases, with 16 bases lying between them. The CDR3: CASSPDGGGTPLHF. The CDR3 region has the DNA TGCGCCAGCAGCCCGGACGGGGGGGGAACACCCCTCCACTTT.

V usage is TRBV9 and J usage is TRBJ2-1, with D possibly being TRBD1 (5 bases). V gave up 0 bases and J gave up 3 bases, with 10 bases separating them. This CDR3 contains 15 residues. The germline CDR1 and CDR2 sequences are SGDLS and YYNGEE. This CDR3 reads CASSVAGSDYNEQFF. As DNA, the CDR3 is TGTGCCAGCAGCGTAGCAGGGTCGGACTACAATGAGCAGTTCTTC.

J is TRBJ2-5 and V is TRBV18; 7 positions match TRBD1. The CDR3 totals 14 residues. Trimming at V came to 4 bases and at J to 1 base, leaving 3 bases not matched to a gene. From germline, CDR1 is KGHSH and CDR2 LQKENI. CDR3 amino acids: CASSRGQTQETQYF. CDR3 nucleotides: TGTGCCAGCTCACGGGGACAGACCCAAGAGACCCAGTACTTC.

This clone was observed once. The rearrangement uses TRBV6-6 and TRBJ1-1; D gene ambiguous. This CDR3 has 12 residues. Germline V CDR1 and CDR2: MNHNY, SVGAGI (reference sequence). Trimming shortened V by 6 bases and J by 8 bases, and 13 bases separated the two germline ends. The DNA of the CDR3 is TGTGCCAGCAGGTACAACAGCGGGGAAGCTTTCTTT. It yields the protein CASRYNSGEAFF.

This clone was counted a single time. The chain combines TRBV7-2 with TRBJ2-3; D may correspond to TRBD1 or TRBD2 (6 bases each). V lost 4 bases to trimming and J lost 4 bases, with 18 bases between them. CDR3 length: 16 residues. CDR1 is SGHTA and CDR2 is FQGNSA in the germline V gene. CDR3 bases: TGTGCCAGCAGCTCCGGTGGAGGGGGTTGGTCAGATACGCAGTATTTT. This encodes CASSSGGGGWSDTQYF.

The V call is TRBV2, the J call TRBJ2-5; 9 bases match TRBD1. This CDR3 region has 13 residues. Germline loops: CDR1 SNHLY, CDR2 FYNNEI. V shed 10 bases and J 1 base; nucleotides not matched to a gene: 4. The CDR3 DNA reads as TGTGCCACTGACAGGGGGGTCCAAGAGACCCAGTACTTC. This encodes CATDRGVQETQYF.

This chain uses TRBV10-2 with TRBJ2-7, with D tentatively TRBD1 (6 bases). The CDR3 has 16 residues. Germline CDR1 is WSHSY and CDR2 is SAAADI. Trimming left V 6 bases short and J 6 bases short, with 24 bases between. The DNA for the CDR3 is TGCGCCAGCAGAAACCGCATCCCAGGGGCACAGGGCGAGCAGTACTTC. As protein: CASRNRIPGAQGEQYF.

The chain joins TRBV5-1 to TRBJ2-1; D possibly corresponds to TRBD2 (5 bases). Trimming shortened V by 6 bases and J by 0 bases, and 10 bases separated the two germline ends. The germline CDR1 and CDR2 sequences are SGHRS and YFSETQ. The length of the CDR3 is 14 residues. This chain's CDR3 is CASNPGSSYNEQFF. The CDR3 bases are TGCGCCAGCAACCCGGGGAGCTCCTACAATGAGCAGTTCTTC.

This rearrangement joins TRBV27 to TRBJ2-1; 12 bases are a match to TRBD2. The CDR3 runs 19 residues. CDR1 and CDR2 (germline): MNHEY, SMNVEV (reference sequence). The V segment lost 2 bases and the J segment 1 base; nucleotides outside the gene matches: 9. This CDR3 is CASSLRGLAGGPSYNEQFF. Written as DNA, the CDR3 is TGTGCCAGCAGTTTAAGAGGTCTAGCGGGGGGGCCTTCCTACAATGAGCAGTTCTTC.

J is TRBJ1-2 and V is TRBV19; weak D call: TRBD1 (5 bases). Trimming stripped 5 bases from V and 7 bases from J, with 20 bases between. This CDR3 has 15 amino acids. Germline V gene sequence: CDR1 LNHDA, CDR2 SQIVND (reference sequence). As DNA, the CDR3 is TGTGCCAGTAGTTTCGCCCCGCCCAGGGTCCCTGGCTACACCTTC. Protein product: CASSFAPPRVPGYTF.

The chain is built from TRBV18 and TRBJ2-1; D might be TRBD2 (5 bases). Germline V lookup: CDR1 KGHSH, CDR2 LQKENI. CDR3 length: 12 amino acids. V dropped 3 bases and J dropped 7 bases, with 7 bases sitting between them. The CDR3 here is CASSPGVNEQFF. The CDR3 nucleotides are TGTGCCAGCTCACCGGGAGTGAATGAGCAGTTCTTC.

The V and J genes are TRBV13 and TRBJ2-7; 7 bases line up with TRBD2. Germline V CDR1 and CDR2: PRHDT, FYEKMQ (reference sequence). V dropped 2 bases and J dropped 2; count of bases not matched to a gene: 6. This CDR3 region has 15 residues. The CDR3: CASSLTSVWPYEQYF. The CDR3 DNA follows: TGTGCCAGCAGCTTAACTAGCGTTTGGCCCTACGAGCAGTACTTC.

The chain is built from TRBV5-1 and TRBJ2-5; D gene uncertain. The CDR3 extends over 13 amino acids. Trimming cost V 0 bases and J 0 bases, with 3 bases left between them. Germline assignment: CDR1 SGHRS and CDR2 YFSETQ. In DNA, the CDR3 is TGCGCCAGCAGCTTGGCCGACCAAGAGACCCAGTACTTC. Protein: CASSLADQETQYF.